This T cell receptor (beta chain) was captured by sequencing in a study of molecular identifiers for immune sequencing clone quantification. General observations from the study: Under 1% of molecules in naive cells, but over 98% of effector molecules, belonged to clones above 20 RNA copies.

TCRdb passed the PCR reads through MiXCR, listing each CDR3 protein once. The data contain under 600,000 distinct CDR3 sequences, about a fifth of them singletons. Source material for naive CD8 libraries was roughly 20,000 to 1,000,000 sorted cells, with 10%, 30% or 50% RNA. Turning to this clonotype: Its antigen is undetermined. The junction departs from germline at one end; a sequencing error may be responsible.

The germline V gene has CDR1 SEHNR and CDR2 FQNEAQ (reference sequence). The length of the CDR3 is 13 residues. The chain is built from TRBV7-9 and TRBJ2-3; D is ambiguous. The sequencing input was naive CD8+ T cells from blood, with Jurkat cell RNA spiked in. Subset indicated: FACS-sorted CD8+CD4-CCR7+CD45RA+ naive T cells. The source is a human donor in good health. Some libraries in this study had Jurkat cell RNA spiked in. CDR3: CAGSPQGSDTQYF. CDR3 nucleotide sequence: TGTGCCGGCAGCCCTCAAGGGTCAGATACGCAGTATTTT.